This record looks at one TCR beta chain sequence and its context. Its target antigen remains unknown. Nothing much larger sits one base from this clone, and base qualities are not available. Library generation was performed with PCR. This sample was sequenced with a NextSeq 500. Using fastp at Q25 and MiXCR, TCRdb reprocessed the public reads and kept productive beta chains. Identical CDR3 protein sequences are pooled into one entry, listed with their most common genes and DNA. Within this sample are around 1,800 distinct CDR3 sequences, with around 53% of them counted one time only. The ten largest clones capture 9% to 12% of the sample. This sample is part of a study of immune characterization of retroperitoneal liposarcoma (dated 2019 in TCRdb). The sequenced sample was tumor tissue. The clonotype was recovered from a male donor with retroperitoneal liposarcoma.

The DNA sequence reads TGTGCCAGCAGCTTATTGAACGAGCAGTACTTC. Its protein product is CASSLLNEQYF. This sequence uses TRBV7-2 and TRBJ2-4; the D gene is unclear. The better agreement between TRBJ2-7 and the DNA end casts doubt on the J call. CDR1 and CDR2 (SGHTA, FQGNSA) derive from the germline V gene. The CDR3 contains 11 residues, cysteine and phenylalanine counted. The sequence is cut down to CDR3 DNA, 33 bases in frame from base 1.